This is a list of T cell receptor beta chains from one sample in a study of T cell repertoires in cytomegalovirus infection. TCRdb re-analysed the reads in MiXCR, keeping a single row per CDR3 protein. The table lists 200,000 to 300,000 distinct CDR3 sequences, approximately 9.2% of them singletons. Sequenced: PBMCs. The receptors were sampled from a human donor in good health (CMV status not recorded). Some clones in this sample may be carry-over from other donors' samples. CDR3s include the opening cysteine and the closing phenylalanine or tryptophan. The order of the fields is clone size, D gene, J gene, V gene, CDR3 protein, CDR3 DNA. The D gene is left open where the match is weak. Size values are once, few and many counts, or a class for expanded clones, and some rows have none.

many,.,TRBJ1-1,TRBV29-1,CSSWTALTAEAFF,TGCAGCTCTTGGACGGCCTTAACCGCTGAAGCTTTCTTT
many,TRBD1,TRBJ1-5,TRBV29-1,CSVASGTGNQPQHF,TGCAGCGTTGCCTCCGGGACAGGCAATCAGCCCCAGCATTTT
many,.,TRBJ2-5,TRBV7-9,CASSERAAQGTQYF,TGTGCCAGCAGCGAGAGGGCTGCGCAAGGGACCCAGTACTTC
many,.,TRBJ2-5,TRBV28,CASSFSGSGKKETQYF,TGTGCCAGCAGTTTTTCGGGATCAGGGAAGAAAGAGACCCAGTACTTC
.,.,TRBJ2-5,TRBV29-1,CSVEGTWKTQYF,TGCAGCGTTGAGGGGACGTGGAAGACCCAGTACTTC
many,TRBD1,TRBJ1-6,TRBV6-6,CASRNIGTGKNSPLHF,TGTGCCAGCAGAAACATCGGGACAGGAAAAAATTCACCCCTCCACTTT
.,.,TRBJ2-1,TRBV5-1,CASSLGTFYNEQFF,TGCGCCAGCAGCTTGGGGACATTTTACAATGAGCAGTTCTTC
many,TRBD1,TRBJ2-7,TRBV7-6,CASSVGQGAHEQYF,TGTGCCAGCAGTGTAGGACAGGGGGCCCACGAGCAGTACTTC
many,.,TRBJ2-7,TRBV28,CASSFPPKGAYSSYEQYF,TGTGCCAGCTCTTTTCCTCCAAAAGGGGCTTACAGCTCCTACGAGCAGTACTTC
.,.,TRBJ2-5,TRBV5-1,CASSSYQQRQETQYF,TGCGCCAGCAGCTCGTACCAACAGAGGCAAGAGACCCAGTACTTC
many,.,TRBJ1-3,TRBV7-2,CASSLDRATGNTIYF,TGTGCCAGCAGCTTAGACAGGGCGACTGGAAACACCATATATTTT
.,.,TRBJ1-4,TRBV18,CASSSQGPGGEKLFF,TGTGCCAGCTCATCACAGGGCCCCGGAGGTGAAAAACTGTTTTTT
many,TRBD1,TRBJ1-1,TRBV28,CASRTGGPGAEAFF,TGTGCCAGCAGAACAGGGGGCCCGGGGGCTGAAGCTTTCTTT
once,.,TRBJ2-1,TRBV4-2,CASSQDRGGPPYNEQFF,TGTGCCAGCAGCCAAGATCGCGGGGGCCCTCCCTACAATGAGCAGTTCTTC
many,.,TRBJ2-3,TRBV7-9,CASSVSTTSTDTQYF,TGTGCCAGCAGCGTGAGCACCACTAGCACAGATACGCAGTATTTT
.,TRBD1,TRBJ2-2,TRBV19,CASTRQGWTGELFF,TGTGCCAGTACCAGACAGGGCTGGACCGGGGAGCTGTTTTTT
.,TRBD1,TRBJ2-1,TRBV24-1,CATSVGRGDRVNEQFF,TGTGCCACCAGTGTCGGACGTGGGGACAGGGTGAATGAGCAGTTCTTC
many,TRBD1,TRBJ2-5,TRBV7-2,CASSVSGTGVPETQYF,TGTGCCAGCAGCGTCTCCGGGACAGGGGTTCCAGAGACCCAGTACTTC
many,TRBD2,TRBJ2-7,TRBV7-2,CASSPELAGGPRSYEQYF,TGTGCCAGCAGCCCCGAGCTAGCGGGAGGGCCCAGGTCCTACGAGCAGTACTTC
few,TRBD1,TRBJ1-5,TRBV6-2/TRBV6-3,CAAKRDRFGNQPQHF,TGTGCCGCTAAACGGGACAGGTTTGGCAATCAGCCCCAGCATTTT
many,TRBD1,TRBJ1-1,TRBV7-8,CASSLAVLVAGGTEAFF,TGTGCCAGCAGCTTAGCGGTCCTCGTGGCAGGGGGGACTGAAGCTTTCTTT
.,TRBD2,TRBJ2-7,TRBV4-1,CASSRGLADSSVPNEQYF,TGCGCCAGCAGCCGGGGACTAGCGGACTCAAGCGTTCCCAACGAGCAGTACTTC
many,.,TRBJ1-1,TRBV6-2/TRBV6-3,CASSYSMRAERSGTEAFF,TGTGCCAGCAGTTACTCGATGCGGGCAGAAAGGTCGGGCACTGAAGCTTTCTTT
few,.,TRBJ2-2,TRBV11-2,CASSPLYGGAGELFF,TGTGCCAGCAGCCCCTTGTATGGGGGTGCCGGGGAGCTGTTTTTT